There are a few counts of the clone carrying this T cell receptor beta chain. Its target is unknown. Indicated time point: late sampling 161 to 241 days after vaccination in three convalescent patients. These data are taken from a study of vaccination and CD4 T cells after COVID-19. Study in general: There were six male and four female convalescents, and two of them were Hispanic. Samples from a few convalescent patients were taken at day 14 and days 161 to 241 post-vaccination.

Regarding the study as a whole: Reactive clonotype counts went from median around 20 after infection to 35 to 45 after vaccination, nonsignificantly. Median approximately 90% of reactive clones detected in convalescent patients emerged only post-vaccination.

V was clipped by 0 bases and J by 2 bases; unmatched bases: 1. CDR1 is MNHEY, CDR2 SVGEGT, per germline. The CDR3 is 15 residues long. MiXCR, run by TCRdb on the PCR reads, gives a single entry per CDR3 protein. Among some 28,000 distinct CDR3 sequences listed, around 50% were seen once. The sequences come from CD4+ T cells from blood, collected about 7 months after SARS-CoV-2 vaccination. This clonotype was sampled from a human donor who had recovered from COVID-19. The chain is built from TRBV6-2 or TRBV6-3 and TRBJ2-7, with 10 bases aligning to TRBD2. For the CDR3, the DNA is TGTGCCAGCAGTTACTCGCTAGCGGGAGCCTACGAGCAGTACTTC. Amino acids: CASSYSLAGAYEQYF.